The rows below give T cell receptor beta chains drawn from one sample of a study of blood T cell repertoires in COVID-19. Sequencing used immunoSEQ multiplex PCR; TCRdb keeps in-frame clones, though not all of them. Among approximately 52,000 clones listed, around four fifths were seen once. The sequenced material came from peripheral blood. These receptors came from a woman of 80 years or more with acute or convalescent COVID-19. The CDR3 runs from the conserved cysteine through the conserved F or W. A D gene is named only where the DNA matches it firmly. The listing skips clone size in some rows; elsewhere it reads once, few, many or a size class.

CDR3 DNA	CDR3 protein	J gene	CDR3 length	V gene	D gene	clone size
TGCGCCAGCAGCCAAGATATGGGGCGCAATCAGCCCCAGCATTTT	CASSQDMGRNQPQHF	TRBJ1-5	15	TRBV4-1	NA	NA
TGTGCCAGCAGCTTAGGGGGGAGGCAGCTCTACGAGCAGTACTTC	CASSLGGRQLYEQYF	TRBJ2-7	15	TRBV13	NA	NA
TGTGCCAGTAGTAAAACGACAGGCCGCAATCAGCCCCAGCATTTT	CASSKTTGRNQPQHF	TRBJ1-5	15	TRBV19	NA	NA
TGTGCCAGCAGCCCCAGACAGGGGACAGGGGGCTGGCACACCATATATTTT	CASSPRQGTGGWHTIYF	TRBJ1-3	17	TRBV7-9	TRBD1	NA
TGTGCCAGCAGACGCGGAGGGACTAGCGGGGGGGAAACCTGGAATGAGCAGTTCTTC	CASRRGGTSGGETWNEQFF	TRBJ2-1	19	TRBV5-4	TRBD2	few
TGTGCCAGCAGTGGAGGGGAATCGGGAAACACCATATATTTT	CASSGGESGNTIYF	TRBJ1-3	14	TRBV27	NA	NA
TGTGCCACCAGCCCAGGGGGCTGGGAGACCCAGTACTTC	CATSPGGWETQYF	TRBJ2-5	13	TRBV24-1	TRBD1	many
TGCAGCGTAGCCCAACGGGTATCGCAAGAGACCCAGTACTTC	CSVAQRVSQETQYF	TRBJ2-5	14	TRBV29-1	NA	NA
TGTGCCAGCAGCTTAGATGGCGGGACAGTTGGAAACACCATATATTTT	CASSLDGGTVGNTIYF	TRBJ1-3	16	TRBV7-6	TRBD1	NA
TGTGCTAGTGGTCAGGGACAGTCCTCTGGAAACACCATATATTTT	CASGQGQSSGNTIYF	TRBJ1-3	15	TRBV12-5	TRBD1	NA
TGTGCCACCAGTGACCCGACGACCGCCGGGACAGGGGTTTTGAGAGAGACCCAGTACTTC	CATSDPTTAGTGVLRETQYF	TRBJ2-5	20	TRBV24-1	TRBD1	NA
TGCGCCAGCAGTGTATCGTTCGGGGGCACTGAAGCTTTCTTT	CASSVSFGGTEAFF	TRBJ1-1	14	TRBV5-1	NA	NA
TGTGCCAGCAGCTTAGGGTCTAACGGTGAAAAACTGTTTTTT	CASSLGSNGEKLFF	TRBJ1-4	14	TRBV7-9	NA	NA
TGCGCCAGCAGCTTGGCAACTGCAACTAATGAAAAACTGTTTTTT	CASSLATATNEKLFF	TRBJ1-4	15	TRBV5-1	NA	NA
TGCGCCAGCAGCTTGGAGTCTGCTGAGGGTGTTGGCTATGGCTACACCTTC	CASSLESAEGVGYGYTF	TRBJ1-2	17	TRBV5-1	NA	large
TGTGCCAGCAGCCCCCAGGGCCGTGGCTATGGCTACACCTTC	CASSPQGRGYGYTF	TRBJ1-2	14	TRBV5-5	NA	NA
TGCGCCAGCAGTGCTCCCACAGGGTACCAAGAGACCCAGTACTTC	CASSAPTGYQETQYF	TRBJ2-5	15	TRBV10-1	NA	NA
TGCGCCAACCAGGGCTCCTACGAGCAGTACTTC	CANQGSYEQYF	TRBJ2-7	11	TRBV10-1	NA	NA
TGTGCCAGTAGGTCGAGGGACACAGATACGCAGTATTTT	CASRSRDTDTQYF	TRBJ2-3	13	TRBV19	NA	NA
TGCGCCAGCACGACTAGCGGGGAACCTAGCTCCTACAATGAGCAGTTCTTC	CASTTSGEPSSYNEQFF	TRBJ2-1	17	TRBV5-1	TRBD2	NA
TGTGCCAGCAGCGCACAGGGTAGCTCCTACGAGCAGTACTTC	CASSAQGSSYEQYF	TRBJ2-7	14	TRBV3-1/TRBV3-2	NA	NA
TGTGCCAGCAGTTCCAACACGGGACAGGGGAACACTGAAGCTTTCTTT	CASSSNTGQGNTEAFF	TRBJ1-1	16	TRBV6-5	TRBD1	NA
TGTGCCAGCTCACGCGCAGGGAACACTGAAGCTTTCTTT	CASSRAGNTEAFF	TRBJ1-1	13	TRBV7-9	NA	medium-sized
TGTGCCAGCGGGTGGGACAGTGGGTATGGCTACACCTTC	CASGWDSGYGYTF	TRBJ1-2	13	TRBV2	TRBD1	once
TGTGCCAGCAGCCCAAGGAGTAGCGGGGGGCCCGGGGAGCTGTTTTTT	CASSPRSSGGPGELFF	TRBJ2-2	16	TRBV5-4	TRBD2	NA
TGCGCCAGCATGCGAGGAGGTTCTAGCATAGGAGAGACCCAGTACTTC	CASMRGGSSIGETQYF	TRBJ2-5	16	TRBV5-1	NA	few
TGCAGCGCCGTTTTGGGGACAGGGACCTTAGAAGCTTTCTTT	CSAVLGTGTLEAFF	TRBJ1-1	14	TRBV29-1	TRBD1	NA
TGTGCCAGCAGCCCCACAGGGAGTGGACAAAAACTGTTTTTT	CASSPTGSGQKLFF	TRBJ1-4	14	TRBV5-5	NA	NA
TGCAGCGTTCCGGGACAGGGAGGTAACACCGGGGAGCTGTTTTTT	CSVPGQGGNTGELFF	TRBJ2-2	15	TRBV29-1	TRBD1	once
TGCAGCGTTGAAAGGACAGGGGTCGGGGAGCTGTTTTTT	CSVERTGVGELFF	TRBJ2-2	13	TRBV29-1	TRBD1	NA
TGTGCCAGCAGCCACGGGGGGGGCTTTGGCAATCAGCCCCAGCATTTT	CASSHGGGFGNQPQHF	TRBJ1-5	16	TRBV6-6	NA	NA
TGTGCCAGTAGTGCTCGGACTACGCCCGGGGAGCTGTTTTTT	CASSARTTPGELFF	TRBJ2-2	14	TRBV19	NA	NA
TGTGCCACCAATACTGATGCAGGGAACACTGAAGCTTTCTTT	CATNTDAGNTEAFF	TRBJ1-1	14	TRBV10-3	NA	NA
TGTGCCAGCATCGCGGGGGCAGGGCTTACTGGAAACACCATATATTTT	CASIAGAGLTGNTIYF	TRBJ1-3	16	TRBV7-9	NA	NA
TGTGCCAGCAGACCAACAGGGGCTAACACTGAAGCTTTCTTT	CASRPTGANTEAFF	TRBJ1-1	14	TRBV6-5	TRBD1	once
TGCGCCAGCAGCTTGACAGGAAACTTACCCTCTGGAAACACCATATATTTT	CASSLTGNLPSGNTIYF	TRBJ1-3	17	TRBV5-1	NA	NA
TGTGCCAGCAGCTTATGGGACAGGGGGTCCTATGGCTACACCTTC	CASSLWDRGSYGYTF	TRBJ1-2	15	TRBV7-9	TRBD1	NA
TGTGCCAGCAGCTCACTAGGACTAGCGGGGAGCTACGAGCAGTACTTC	CASSSLGLAGSYEQYF	TRBJ2-7	16	TRBV11-3	TRBD2	NA
TGTGCCAGCAGCGCAACAGATTACTCTGGAAACACCATATATTTT	CASSATDYSGNTIYF	TRBJ1-3	15	TRBV9	NA	few
TGCGCCTGGTCTCACAGGGTTGAAGAGAGCACCTTC	CAWSHRVEESTF	TRBJ1-2	12	TRBV10-1	NA	NA
TGTGCCAGCAGCCACTCGAACACTGAAGCTTTCTTT	CASSHSNTEAFF	TRBJ1-1	12	TRBV7-9	NA	once
TGTGCCAGCGTCAGAGGGGGATCCTCAGAGACCCAGTACTTC	CASVRGGSSETQYF	TRBJ2-5	14	TRBV5-5	NA	NA
TGCGCCAGCAGCTTGGCCGGACAGGGGGCCGGAAACACCATATATTTT	CASSLAGQGAGNTIYF	TRBJ1-3	16	TRBV5-1	TRBD1	NA
TGTGCCAGCAGTTTAGCGGGGGGCCCGTACGAGCAGTACTTC	CASSLAGGPYEQYF	TRBJ2-7	14	TRBV27	TRBD2	NA
TGTGCCAGCAAGGGACAGGGTCTCTACGAGCAGTACTTC	CASKGQGLYEQYF	TRBJ2-7	13	TRBV6-5	TRBD1	once
TGTGCCAGCAGCTTAGTAAGGGGCGAGCAGTACTTC	CASSLVRGEQYF	TRBJ2-7	12	TRBV7-9	NA	NA
TGTGCCAGCAGCTTGGGAGTAAGCCCGCGCAAACTGTTTTTT	CASSLGVSPRKLFF	TRBJ1-4	14	TRBV11-3	NA	once
TGTGCCTGGGTACGGGACACCTACGAGCAGTACTTC	CAWVRDTYEQYF	TRBJ2-7	12	TRBV30	NA	once
TGTGCCAGCAGCGTAAAGACAGGGTCCCTCGAGCAGTACTTC	CASSVKTGSLEQYF	TRBJ2-7	14	TRBV9	TRBD1	once
TGTGCCAGCAGCCAAGTCGGACAGGGTAGGGACTATGGCTACACCTTC	CASSQVGQGRDYGYTF	TRBJ1-2	16	TRBV3-1/TRBV3-2	TRBD1	NA
TGTGCCACCCAAGCGGGGGGCTACAATGAGCAGTTCTTC	CATQAGGYNEQFF	TRBJ2-1	13	TRBV6-6	TRBD2	NA
TGTGCCAGCAGCCACGGACTAGCGGGGCGCTCAGATACGCAGTATTTT	CASSHGLAGRSDTQYF	TRBJ2-3	16	TRBV3-1/TRBV3-2	TRBD2	NA
TGTGCCAGCAGCGTAGGTCAGGGGACCTCTGGAAACACCATATATTTT	CASSVGQGTSGNTIYF	TRBJ1-3	16	TRBV9	NA	once
TGTGCCAGCAGACGACTCGGACAGGGGGATATAGGCAATCAGCCCCAGCATTTT	CASRRLGQGDIGNQPQHF	TRBJ1-5	18	TRBV6-6	TRBD1	NA
TGTGCCAGCTCACCTTGGTTGGCTGACACCGGGGAGCTGTTTTTT	CASSPWLADTGELFF	TRBJ2-2	15	TRBV18	NA	NA
TGTGCCAGCAGCGCGACGAATCAGGGGTTGAATGGCTACACCTTC	CASSATNQGLNGYTF	TRBJ1-2	15	TRBV9	NA	NA
TGTGCCAGCAATTCTTATTCGGGTACTCAGCCCCAGCATTTT	CASNSYSGTQPQHF	TRBJ1-5	14	TRBV2	NA	NA
TGTGCCAGCAGTTGGGGGGGGCGCGAGACCCAGTACTTC	CASSWGGRETQYF	TRBJ2-5	13	TRBV12-3/TRBV12-4	NA	NA
TGCGCCAGCAGCTTAACCCTAGGGGACAGCAATGAGCAGTTCTTC	CASSLTLGDSNEQFF	TRBJ2-1	15	TRBV5-1	TRBD1	few